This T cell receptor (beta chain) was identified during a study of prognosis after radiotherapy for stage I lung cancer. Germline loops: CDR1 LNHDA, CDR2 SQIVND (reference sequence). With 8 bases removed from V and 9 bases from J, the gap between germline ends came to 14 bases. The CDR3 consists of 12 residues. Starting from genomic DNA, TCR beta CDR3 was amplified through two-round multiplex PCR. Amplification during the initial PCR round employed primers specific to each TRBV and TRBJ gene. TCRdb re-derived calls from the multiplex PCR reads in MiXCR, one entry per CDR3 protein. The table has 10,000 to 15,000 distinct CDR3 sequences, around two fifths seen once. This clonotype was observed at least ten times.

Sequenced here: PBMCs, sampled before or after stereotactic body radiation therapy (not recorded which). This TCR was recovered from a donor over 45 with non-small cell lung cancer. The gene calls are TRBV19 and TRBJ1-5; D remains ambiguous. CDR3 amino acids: CASGFLGWPQHF. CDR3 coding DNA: TGTGCCAGTGGATTTTTAGGTTGGCCCCAGCATTTT.